This T cell receptor (beta chain) was obtained from a study of cytomegalovirus exposure and HLA in healthy donors. Germline V gene data show CDR1 as MGHRA and CDR2 as YSYEKL. The ends lost 3 bases at V and 0 bases at J; junction bases unmatched: 5. CDR3 length: 15 amino acids. The PCR contained 60 Vbeta and 13 Jbeta primers. Original processing notes: An analysis that came later counted 80 million or so unique TCR beta chains, some 11 million shared. Clones were read by immunoSEQ multiplex PCR, and TCRdb kept only the in-frame ones, dropping some. For V, J and clone size, that table is used; D and trimming come from the DNA. Here the sample spans 150,000 to 200,000 clones, 87% being singletons. As to this clone: The antigen is undetermined.

Points from the study as a whole: Most TCR sequences were rare, but some public TCRs occurred in many donors.

This TCR derives from a woman younger than 45 in good health and CMV-seronegative. The sequencing sample was made of PBMCs. The chain couples TRBV4-1 to TRBJ2-7, with 7 bases aligning to TRBD1. This chain's CDR3 is CASSHTGTDSYEQYF. The CDR3 region has the DNA TGCGCCAGCAGCCACACCGGGACAGACTCCTACGAGCAGTACTTC.